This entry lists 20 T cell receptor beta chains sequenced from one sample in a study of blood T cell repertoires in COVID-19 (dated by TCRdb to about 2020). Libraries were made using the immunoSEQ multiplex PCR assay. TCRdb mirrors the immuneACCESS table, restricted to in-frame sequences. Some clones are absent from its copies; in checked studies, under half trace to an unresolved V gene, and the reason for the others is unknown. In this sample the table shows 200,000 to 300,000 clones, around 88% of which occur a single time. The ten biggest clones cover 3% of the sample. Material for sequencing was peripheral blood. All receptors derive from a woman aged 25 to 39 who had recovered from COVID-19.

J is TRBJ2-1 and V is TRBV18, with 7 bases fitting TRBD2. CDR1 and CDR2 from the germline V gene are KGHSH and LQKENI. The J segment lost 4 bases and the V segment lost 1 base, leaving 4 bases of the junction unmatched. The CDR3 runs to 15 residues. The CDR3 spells CASSPLSAGYNEQFF. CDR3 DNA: TGTGCCAGCTCACCACTCTCAGCGGGATACAATGAGCAGTTCTTC.

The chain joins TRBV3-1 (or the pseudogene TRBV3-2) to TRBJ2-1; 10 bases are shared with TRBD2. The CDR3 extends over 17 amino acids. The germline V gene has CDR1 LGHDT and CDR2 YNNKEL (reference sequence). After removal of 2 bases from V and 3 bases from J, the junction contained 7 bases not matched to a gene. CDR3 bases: TGTGCCAGCAGCCAAACACCCGGACTAGCGGACTACAATGAGCAGTTCTTC. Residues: CASSQTPGLADYNEQFF.

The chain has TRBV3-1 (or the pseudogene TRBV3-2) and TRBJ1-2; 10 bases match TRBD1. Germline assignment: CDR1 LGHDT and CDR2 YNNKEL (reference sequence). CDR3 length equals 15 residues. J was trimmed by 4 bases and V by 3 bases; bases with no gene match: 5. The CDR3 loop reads CASSHRDRGAYGYTF. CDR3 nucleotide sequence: TGTGCCAGCAGCCACCGGGACAGGGGCGCCTATGGCTACACCTTC.

The CDR3 loop is CASSLRQGGGELFF. DNA of the CDR3: TGTGCCAGCAGCTTGAGGCAGGGTGGCGGGGAGCTGTTTTTT. The genes are TRBV5-4 and TRBJ2-2; D may be TRBD1 (5 bases). V was pared by 1 base and J by 7 bases, with 11 bases between. Germline V gene sequence: CDR1 SGHNT, CDR2 YYREEE (reference sequence). There are 14 residues in the CDR3.

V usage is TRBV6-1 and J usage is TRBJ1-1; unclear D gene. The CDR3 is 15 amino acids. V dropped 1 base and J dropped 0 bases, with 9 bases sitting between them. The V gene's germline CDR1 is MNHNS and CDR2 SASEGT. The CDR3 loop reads CASSEEGRLNTEAFF. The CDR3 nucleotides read TGTGCCAGCAGTGAAGAAGGGAGGTTGAACACTGAAGCTTTCTTT.

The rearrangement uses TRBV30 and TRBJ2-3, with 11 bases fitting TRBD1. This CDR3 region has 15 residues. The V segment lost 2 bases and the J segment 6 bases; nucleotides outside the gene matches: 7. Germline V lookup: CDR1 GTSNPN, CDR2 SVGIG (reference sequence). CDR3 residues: CAWSMEGTGGDTQYF. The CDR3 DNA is TGTGCCTGGAGTATGGAAGGGACAGGGGGGGATACGCAGTATTTT. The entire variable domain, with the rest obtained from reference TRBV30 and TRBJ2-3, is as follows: SQTIHQWPATLVQPVGSPLSLECTVEGTSNPNLYWYRQAAGRGLQLLFYSVGIGQISSEVPQNLSASRPQDRQFILSSKKLLLSDSGFYLCAWSMEGTGGDTQYFGPGTRLTVL.

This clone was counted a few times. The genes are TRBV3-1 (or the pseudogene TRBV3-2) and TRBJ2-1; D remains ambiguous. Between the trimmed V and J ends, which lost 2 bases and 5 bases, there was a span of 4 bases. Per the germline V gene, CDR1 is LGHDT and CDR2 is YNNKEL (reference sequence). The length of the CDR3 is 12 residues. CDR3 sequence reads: CASSQTHNEQFF. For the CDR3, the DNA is TGTGCCAGCAGCCAAACACACAATGAGCAGTTCTTC.

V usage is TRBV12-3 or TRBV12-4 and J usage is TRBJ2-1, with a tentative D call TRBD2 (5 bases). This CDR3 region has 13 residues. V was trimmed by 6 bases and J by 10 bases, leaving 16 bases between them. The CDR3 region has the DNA TGTGCCAGCAGCCTTACTAGTGGCGTCGAGCAGTTCTTC. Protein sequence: CASSLTSGVEQFF.

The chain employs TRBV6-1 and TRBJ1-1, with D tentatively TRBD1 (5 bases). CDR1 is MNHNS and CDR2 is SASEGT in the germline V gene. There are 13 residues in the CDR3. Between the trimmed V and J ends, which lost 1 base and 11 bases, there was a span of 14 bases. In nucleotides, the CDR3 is TGTGCCAGCAGTGAAGGGGAAGGGGCGATGGCTTTCTTT. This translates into CASSEGEGAMAFF.

In nucleotides, the CDR3 is TGTGCCAGCAGTTACGCTTCAGACCTGACAGGCCCTGAAGCTTTCTTT. This translates into CASSYASDLTGPEAFF. This chain links TRBV6-5 with TRBJ1-1, with a weak D call TRBD1 (6 bases). Trimming cost V 2 bases and J 6 bases, with 19 bases left between them. CDR1 MNHEY and CDR2 SVGAGI come from the germline V gene. The CDR3 consists of 16 residues.

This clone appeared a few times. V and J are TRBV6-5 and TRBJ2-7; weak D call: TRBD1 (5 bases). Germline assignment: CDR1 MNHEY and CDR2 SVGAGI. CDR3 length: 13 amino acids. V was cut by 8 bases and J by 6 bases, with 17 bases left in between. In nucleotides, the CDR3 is TGTGCCAGCCGACCCAGAGGACACACCGAGCAGTACTTC. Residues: CASRPRGHTEQYF.

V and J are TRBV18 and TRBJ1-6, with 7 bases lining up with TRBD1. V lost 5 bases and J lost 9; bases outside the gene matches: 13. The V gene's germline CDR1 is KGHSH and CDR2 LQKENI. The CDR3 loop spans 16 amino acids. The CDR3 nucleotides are TGTGCCAGCTCATCTACAGGGGTCCCCCGCCCTTCACCCCTCCACTTT. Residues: CASSSTGVPRPSPLHF.

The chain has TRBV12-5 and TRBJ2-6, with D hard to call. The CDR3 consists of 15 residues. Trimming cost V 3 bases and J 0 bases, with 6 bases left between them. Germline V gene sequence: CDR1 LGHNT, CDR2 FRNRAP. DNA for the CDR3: TGTGCTAGTGGTTTTATTTCCTCTGGGGCCAACGTCCTGACTTTC. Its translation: CASGFISSGANVLTF.

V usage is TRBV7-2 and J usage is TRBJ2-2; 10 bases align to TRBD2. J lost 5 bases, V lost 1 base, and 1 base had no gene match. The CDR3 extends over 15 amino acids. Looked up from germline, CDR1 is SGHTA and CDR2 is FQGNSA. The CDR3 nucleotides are TGTGCCAGCAGCTTAGGGACTAGCGGAACCGGGGAGCTGTTTTTT. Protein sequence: CASSLGTSGTGELFF.

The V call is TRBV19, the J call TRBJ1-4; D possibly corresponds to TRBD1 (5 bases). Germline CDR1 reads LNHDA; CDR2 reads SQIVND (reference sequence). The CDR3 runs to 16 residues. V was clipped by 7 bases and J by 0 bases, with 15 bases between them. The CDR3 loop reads CASTKDTVATNEKLFF. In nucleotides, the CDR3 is TGTGCCAGTACCAAGGACACGGTGGCAACTAATGAAAAACTGTTTTTT.

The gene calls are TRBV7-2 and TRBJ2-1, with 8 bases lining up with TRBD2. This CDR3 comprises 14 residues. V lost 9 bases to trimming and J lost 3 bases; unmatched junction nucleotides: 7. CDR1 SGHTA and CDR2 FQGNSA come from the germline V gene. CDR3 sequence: CASMRGVGYNEQFF. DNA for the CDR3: TGTGCCAGTATGCGGGGGGTCGGCTACAATGAGCAGTTCTTC.

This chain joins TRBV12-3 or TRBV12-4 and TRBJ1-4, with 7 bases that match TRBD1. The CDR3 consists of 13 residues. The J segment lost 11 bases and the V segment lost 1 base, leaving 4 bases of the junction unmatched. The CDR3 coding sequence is TGTGCCAGCAGTTTAGGGGGGACAGTGAAACTGTTTTTT. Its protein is CASSLGGTVKLFF.

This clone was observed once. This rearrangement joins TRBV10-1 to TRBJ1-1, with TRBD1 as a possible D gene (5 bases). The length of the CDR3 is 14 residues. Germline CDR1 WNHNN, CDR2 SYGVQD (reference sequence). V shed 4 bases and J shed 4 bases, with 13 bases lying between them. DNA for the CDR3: TGCGCCAGCAGTGCTTCCAGGGTCCGCACTGAAGCTTTCTTT. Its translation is CASSASRVRTEAFF.

Written as DNA, the CDR3 is TGTGCCAGCAGCTTAGGGCTGAACAATGAGCAGTTCTTC. It encodes CASSLGLNNEQFF. The J gene is TRBJ2-1, the V gene TRBV11-2; D is ambiguous. The V end lost 1 base, the J end lost 5 bases, and 6 bases lay between the germline ends. The length of the CDR3 is 13 residues. Germline assignment: CDR1 SGHAT and CDR2 FQNNGV.

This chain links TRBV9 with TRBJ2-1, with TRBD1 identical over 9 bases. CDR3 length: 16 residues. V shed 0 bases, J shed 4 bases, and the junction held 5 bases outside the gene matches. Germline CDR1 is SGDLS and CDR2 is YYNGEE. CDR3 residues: CASSVALGQGYNEQFF. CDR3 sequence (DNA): TGTGCCAGCAGCGTAGCTCTGGGACAGGGTTACAATGAGCAGTTCTTC.